This T cell receptor beta chain was documented in a study of CD8 T cells in ankylosing spondylitis. Overall study findings and caveats: Reports say disease-linked clones showed up significantly more in matched ankylosing spondylitis synovial fluid. Typical of ankylosing spondylitis blood, it appeared, was a TCR beta motif of under 10 highly homologous variants. Some motif variants had been reported before (in reactive arthritis synovial fluid and blood).

The sample holds a few counts of this clonotype. Its antigen is as yet unknown. Germline CDR1 reads SGHAT; CDR2 reads FQNNGV. The CDR3 sequence is 17 residues long. The junction had 9 bases not matched to a gene; V was cut back by 1 base and J by 4 bases. Quantitative 5'-RACE with molecular barcodes produced the TCR beta libraries. One entry per CDR3 protein, called by TCRdb with MiXCR from the 5' RACE reads. Of about 800,000 distinct CDR3 sequences listed, over 9.5% are singletons. This receptor was taken from a male donor with ankylosing spondylitis. The sample was blood, either unsorted or a sorted T cell fraction (not recorded which). V gene TRBV11-2 combines with J gene TRBJ2-2; 7 bases match TRBD1. CDR3 loop: CASSLAPRGLVTGELFF. In nucleotides, the CDR3 is TGTGCCAGCAGCTTAGCCCCCAGGGGGTTAGTCACCGGGGAGCTGTTTTTT.